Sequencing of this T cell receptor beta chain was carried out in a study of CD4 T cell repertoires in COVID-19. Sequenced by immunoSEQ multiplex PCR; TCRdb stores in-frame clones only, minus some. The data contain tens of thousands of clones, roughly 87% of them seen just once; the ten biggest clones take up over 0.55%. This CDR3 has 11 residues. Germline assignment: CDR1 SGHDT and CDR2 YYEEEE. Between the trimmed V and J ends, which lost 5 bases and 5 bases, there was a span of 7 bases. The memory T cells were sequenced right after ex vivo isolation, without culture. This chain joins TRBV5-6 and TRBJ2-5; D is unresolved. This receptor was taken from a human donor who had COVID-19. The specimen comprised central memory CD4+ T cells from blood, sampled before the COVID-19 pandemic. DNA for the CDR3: TGTGCCAGCAGACACACGGAGACCCAGTACTTC. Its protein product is CASRHTETQYF.